A selection of T cell receptor beta chains follows, all from one sample in a study of T cells after yellow fever vaccination. One entry per CDR3 protein, called by TCRdb with MiXCR from the 5' RACE reads. The sample yields 450,000 to 650,000 distinct CDR3 sequences, approximately 13% seen once. The sequencing used PBMCs, collected on the day of the yellow fever booster vaccination. The receptors were gathered from a man aged 25-45 years who received the YFV17D yellow fever vaccine. CDR3s include the opening cysteine and the closing phenylalanine or tryptophan. D genes are given only for firm matches.

v_call d_call cdr3_length cdr3_aa
TRBV18 . 17 CASSPFGPQGGDAPQHF
TRBV20-1 TRBD2 13 CSAGLAGGGEQYF
TRBV20-1 TRBD2 15 CSARAPSGVGDTQYF
TRBV20-1 . 14 CSARRGGPRETQYF
TRBV6-1 TRBD2 15 CASSNLAASSYEQYF
TRBV5-1 TRBD1 18 CASSRGTGWTPRTDTQYF
TRBV7-3 TRBD2 16 CASSLGRGANGNEQFF
TRBV24-1 . 13 CATSDVGYNEQFF
TRBV6-1 TRBD2 15 CASSRIAGPQETQYF
TRBV4-3 . 15 CASSPATGYQETQYF
TRBV2 . 13 CASSVTSRETQYF
TRBV7-9 . 13 CASSLDRYQPQHF
TRBV5-1 . 14 CASSESTVQETQYF
TRBV3-1 TRBD2 15 CASSQVGLASAEQYF
TRBV20-1 . 13 CSAAGANTGELFF
TRBV11-2 TRBD2 16 CASSLGLAGESYEQYF
TRBV12-3/TRBV12-4 TRBD2 15 CASSPEKRGTYEQYF
TRBV29-1 TRBD1 14 CSVADREKNGELFF
TRBV20-1 . 13 CSAERGLVREQYF
TRBV7-9 . 13 CASSLRGRYEQYF
TRBV27 TRBD2 17 CASSLTSGRARTDTQYF
TRBV3-1 . 15 CASSQALPTREKLFF
TRBV6-1 TRBD2 14 CATALAEAKNIQYF
TRBV15 . 16 CATSSTSGAGYNEQFF
TRBV5-6 . 12 CASSREGPETNF
TRBV7-6 TRBD1 14 CASSMGQGTDTQYF
TRBV20-1 TRBD2 16 CSARDNLSGSRYEQYF
TRBV28 . 14 CASSSPTVMETQYF
TRBV14 . 11 CASSQVSEQFF
TRBV3-1 . 14 CASSRPGANTEAFF
TRBV7-2 . 14 CASRLVLGDYEQYF
TRBV5-1 . 12 CASSFTLDEQYF
TRBV5-1 . 13 CASSLDSLGGQFF
TRBV4-1 TRBD2 16 CASSQDQLAGGGELFF
TRBV20-1 TRBD1 14 CSASLGTDNNEQFF
TRBV4-3 . 16 CASSQEAGHWDGGYTF
TRBV12-3/TRBV12-4 TRBD2 15 CASSFGSGRAYEQYF
TRBV28 TRBD1 14 CASKRDRGHYEQYF
TRBV12-3/TRBV12-4 . 13 CASRVGSTDTQYF
TRBV20-1 TRBD1 16 CSARDAGQGGQETQYF
TRBV4-3 . 13 CASSQEKGPGYTF
TRBV7-2 . 13 CASSSLGWGEQYF
TRBV12-3/TRBV12-4 . 11 CASSNGNEQFF
TRBV15 TRBD2 16 CATSRETSGRGNIQYF
TRBV12-3/TRBV12-4 TRBD1 15 CASRPGQGPTGELFF
TRBV14 . 14 CASSQDRGWNEQFF
TRBV7-8 . 14 CASSLVSAGGEAFF
TRBV30 . 13 CAWSVRNTGELFF
TRBV5-1 . 15 CASSLDAGVNNEQFF